What follows are 30 T cell receptor beta chains derived from one specimen sequenced in a study of cytomegalovirus exposure and HLA in healthy donors. Measured with immunoSEQ multiplex PCR; TCRdb has only the in-frame clones, and not every one. Of 150,000 to 200,000 clones in the sample, 86% were seen once. Sequencing input: PBMCs. These receptors were collected from a woman aged 18-30 years in good health and CMV-seronegative.

The J gene is TRBJ2-1, the V gene TRBV4-1; D is ambiguous. The length of the CDR3 is 14 residues. Trimming removed 0 bases from V and 6 bases from J, with 9 bases in between. The V gene's germline CDR1 is MGHRA and CDR2 YSYEKL. CDR3 DNA: TGCGCCAGCAGCCAAGAGCCCCACACCAATGAGCAGTTCTTC. Translating it yields CASSQEPHTNEQFF.

The chain carries TRBV28 and TRBJ2-7; D unclear. The germline CDR1 and CDR2 sequences are MDHEN and SYDVKM. The CDR3 contains 14 residues. V shed 3 bases and J shed 2 bases, with 11 bases lying between them. The CDR3 nucleotides are TGTGCCAGCAGTTTGGTCCGACGGGCCTACGAGCAGTACTTC. Protein product: CASSLVRRAYEQYF.

This sequence joins TRBV10-2 and TRBJ2-6; TRBD1 agrees at 7 bases. The CDR3 totals 16 residues. V lost 2 bases, J lost 9 bases, and 10 bases stayed unmatched. CDR1 is WSHSY and CDR2 is SAAADI in the germline V gene. Written as DNA, the CDR3 is TGCGCCAGCAGTGAGGCGACAGGGTCCACCCGCAACGTCCTGACTTTC. It encodes CASSEATGSTRNVLTF.

This clone turned up a few times. This rearrangement joins TRBV9 to TRBJ1-1, with 9 bases identical to TRBD1. The CDR3 totals 16 residues. Germline V gene data show CDR1 as SGDLS and CDR2 as YYNGEE. V was pared by 4 bases and J by 0 bases, with 7 bases of the junction left unmatched. The CDR3 DNA follows: TGTGCCAGCAGCCCCCCGGGACAGGGAATGAACACTGAAGCTTTCTTT. Amino acid sequence: CASSPPGQGMNTEAFF.

This clone was counted a single time. This chain connects TRBV6-5 to TRBJ1-2; D uncertain. Germline CDR1 and CDR2: MNHEY and SVGAGI. The CDR3 loop spans 15 amino acids. The ends were cut back, 7 bases at V and 1 base at J, with 16 bases in the middle. The CDR3: CASTQGGLFNYGYTF. CDR3 in DNA: TGTGCCAGCACGCAAGGAGGGCTTTTTAACTATGGCTACACCTTC.

The V call is TRBV2, the J call TRBJ1-1; tentatively, D is TRBD1 (5 bases). This CDR3 spans 14 amino acids. V gave up 4 bases and J gave up 1 base, with 10 bases separating them. The germline V gene has CDR1 SNHLY and CDR2 FYNNEI. CDR3 DNA: TGTGCCAGCAGTGGCCAGGGCCAGAACACTGAAGCTTTCTTT. Protein product: CASSGQGQNTEAFF.

This clone was counted between two and nine times. The V and J genes are TRBV2 and TRBJ2-7; 10 bases match TRBD2. Per the germline V gene, CDR1 is SNHLY and CDR2 is FYNNEI. J gave up 5 bases and V 3 bases, and 10 bases lay outside the gene matches. This CDR3 is built from 16 residues. For the CDR3, the DNA is TGTGCCAGCAGTGATCTTGGAGCGGGAGGGCCCCACGAGCAGTACTTC. Its protein is CASSDLGAGGPHEQYF.

The chain is built from TRBV18 and TRBJ1-2, with 8 bases identical to TRBD1. This CDR3 has 17 amino acids. Germline CDR1 KGHSH, CDR2 LQKENI. J was trimmed by 1 base and V by 3 bases; bases with no gene match: 10. Here the CDR3 reads CASSPSPTGAGNYGYTF. Written as DNA, the CDR3 is TGTGCCAGCTCACCCTCCCCGACAGGGGCGGGTAACTATGGCTACACCTTC.

This clone was picked up one time. The germline gene is not matched at one end of the junction; a read error may be the cause. The rearrangement links TRBV7-8 to TRBJ1-1, with D perhaps matching TRBD1 (6 bases). CDR3 length equals 11 residues. Germline V gene sequence: CDR1 SGHVS, CDR2 FQNEAQ. For the CDR3, the DNA is TGCGTAACAACAGGGTGGGCTGAAGCTTTCTTT. Its protein is CVTTGWAEAFF.

This clone has just one count. This sequence joins TRBV5-6 and TRBJ1-2; 10 nucleotides agree with TRBD1. Trimming cost V 4 bases and J 10 bases; bases outside gene matches: 13. The CDR3 totals 15 residues. The germline V gene encodes CDR1 SGHDT and CDR2 YYEEEE. Here the CDR3 reads CASSLSYGTGVFYTF. The CDR3 nucleotides read TGTGCCAGCAGCCTCTCGTATGGGACAGGGGTTTTCTACACCTTC.

This sequence joins TRBV10-3 and TRBJ1-2, with 7 bases fitting TRBD1. This CDR3 spans 18 amino acids. Losses at the gene ends were 0 bases for V and 5 bases for J; bases not matched to a gene: 15. CDR1 and CDR2 (germline): ENHRY, SYGVKD. The CDR3 here is CAISESGAGGLIRYGYTF. CDR3 DNA sequence: TGTGCCATCAGTGAGTCAGGCGCAGGGGGATTGATTCGGTATGGCTACACCTTC.

This chain joins TRBV7-9 and TRBJ2-1; 12 nucleotides match TRBD2. J lost 8 bases, V lost 3 bases, and 5 bases had no gene match. The CDR3 is 15 residues long. Germline CDR1 reads SEHNR; CDR2 reads FQNEAQ (reference sequence). The DNA for the CDR3 is TGTGCCAGCAGCTTGACTAGCGGGAGTGCGGATGAGCAGTTCTTC. As protein: CASSLTSGSADEQFF. Full variable domain (missing parts from reference TRBV7-9 and TRBJ2-1): DTGVSQNPRHKITKRGQNVTFRCDPISEHNRLYWYRQTLGQGPEFLTYFQNEAQLEKSRLLSDRFSAERPKGSFSTLEIQRTEQGDSAMYLCASSLTSGSADEQFFGPGTRLTVL.

The J gene is TRBJ2-7, the V gene TRBV11-2, with TRBD2 as a possible D gene (6 bases). Germline CDR1 SGHAT, CDR2 FQNNGV. This CDR3 comprises 15 residues. The germline V and J ends were trimmed by 4 bases and 0 bases, with 13 bases remaining between them. The CDR3, as DNA: TGTGCCAGCAGCTCCCCCTTGACTAGCTCCTACGAGCAGTACTTC. This sequence encodes CASSSPLTSSYEQYF.

The chain couples TRBV9 to TRBJ2-3, with 7 bases fitting TRBD2. CDR1 and CDR2 from the germline V gene are SGDLS and YYNGEE. The CDR3 has 15 residues. V was clipped by 3 bases and J by 4 bases; unmatched bases: 8. CDR3 in amino acids: CASSALSGRADTQYF. The DNA for the CDR3 is TGTGCCAGCAGCGCACTTAGCGGGCGGGCAGATACGCAGTATTTT.

The chain employs TRBV4-1 and TRBJ2-5; TRBD2 aligns across 10 bases. The CDR3 is 18 amino acids. The trim removed 3 bases at V and 0 bases at J, leaving 10 bases unmatched. CDR1 and CDR2 from the germline V gene are MGHRA and YSYEKL. The CDR3 DNA sequence: TGCGCCAGCAGCCAGGACCAAGTTGGACTAGCGGACCAAGAGACCCAGTACTTC. Residues: CASSQDQVGLADQETQYF.

This clone has just one count. CDR3 sequence: CASSTGTLEAFF. Here the CDR3 DNA reads TGTGCCAGCAGTACCGGGACACTTGAAGCTTTCTTT. The J gene is TRBJ1-1, the V gene TRBV6-5, with D perhaps matching TRBD1 (6 bases). This CDR3 is 12 amino acids long. Germline CDR1 reads MNHEY; CDR2 reads SVGAGI. V gave up 5 bases and J gave up 7 bases, with 11 bases separating them.

V and J are TRBV4-1 and TRBJ2-7, with a tentative D call TRBD1 (6 bases). Deletions cut 4 bases from V and 3 bases from J, with 16 bases between. The CDR3 covers 15 residues. Germline V gene lookup returns CDR1 MGHRA and CDR2 YSYEKL. The CDR3 DNA sequence: TGCGCCAGCAGCCCCCTGGGGGCCGCCGACTACGAGCAGTACTTC. This encodes CASSPLGAADYEQYF.

The chain links TRBV11-2 to TRBJ1-6, with D perhaps matching TRBD1 (6 bases). From germline, CDR1 is SGHAT and CDR2 FQNNGV. Trimming pared 5 bases from V and 7 bases from J, leaving 15 bases between. The CDR3 extends over 15 amino acids. The CDR3 DNA reads as TGTGCCAGCAGCACGAACGCTCAGGGGAATTCACCCCTCCACTTT. Amino acid sequence: CASSTNAQGNSPLHF. Drawing the rest from reference TRBV11-2 and TRBJ1-6, the complete variable domain is EAGVAQSPRYKIIEKRQSVAFWCNPISGHATLYWYQQILGQGPKLLIQFQNNGVVDDSQLPKDRFSAERLKGVDSTLKIQPAKLEDSAVYLCASSTNAQGNSPLHFGNGTRLTVT.

The V and J genes are TRBV25-1 and TRBJ2-2; D possibly corresponds to TRBD2 (5 bases). CDR1 is MGHDK, CDR2 SYGVNS, per germline. V was clipped by 6 bases and J by 6 bases, with 20 bases between them. The length of the CDR3 is 16 residues. DNA of the CDR3: TGTGCCAGCAGACAAACCCTTACGGGGTCGGCCGGGGAGCTGTTTTTT. It yields the protein CASRQTLTGSAGELFF.

The chain carries TRBV5-4 and TRBJ2-7; 9 bases align to TRBD2. The length of the CDR3 is 16 residues. The V segment lost 1 base and the J segment 6 bases; nucleotides outside the gene matches: 11. Germline CDR1 SGHNT, CDR2 YYREEE (reference sequence). The chain's CDR3 is CASSLTSIAGDTEQYF. Here the CDR3 DNA reads TGTGCCAGCAGCTTGACTTCTATAGCGGGGGATACCGAGCAGTACTTC.

The DNA for the CDR3 is TGTGCCAGCTCACCAGTGACAGGGGATTCACCCCTCCACTTT. Protein sequence: CASSPVTGDSPLHF. The chain carries TRBV18 and TRBJ1-6, with TRBD1 matching over 8 bases. Germline V gene data show CDR1 as KGHSH and CDR2 as LQKENI. The CDR3 totals 14 residues. V lost 2 bases and J lost 8; bases outside the gene matches: 2.

This clone came up a few times. The J gene is TRBJ2-1, the V gene TRBV7-9, with a tentative D call TRBD2 (7 bases). V was clipped by 5 bases and J by 7 bases, with 9 bases between them. This CDR3 spans 12 amino acids. Per germline, CDR1 SEHNR and CDR2 FQNEAQ (reference sequence). The CDR3 sequence is CASSGGANEQFF. As DNA, the CDR3 is TGTGCCAGCAGCGGGGGGGCAAATGAGCAGTTCTTC.

This clone is a singleton in its sample. J is TRBJ2-7 and V is TRBV7-9; 7 bases fit TRBD1. Germline lookup yields CDR1 SEHNR and CDR2 FQNEAQ (reference sequence). This CDR3 is 17 amino acids long. V shed 5 bases, J shed 0 bases, and the junction held 13 bases outside the gene matches. As DNA, the CDR3 is TGTGCCAGCAGCGGAGAGACCGGGACAGCAGACTCCTACGAGCAGTACTTC. It is translated as CASSGETGTADSYEQYF.

This chain connects TRBV6-4 to TRBJ1-4; 10 nucleotides agree with TRBD1. The CDR3 extends over 14 amino acids. Germline trimming cut 6 bases from V and 6 bases from J; bases unmatched to any gene: 4. Per germline, CDR1 MRHNA and CDR2 SNTAGT. The CDR3 loop reads CASRPGQGHEKLFF. CDR3 nucleotides: TGTGCCAGCAGGCCGGGACAGGGGCATGAAAAACTGTTTTTT.

This clone has only one observation. The V call is TRBV9, the J call TRBJ2-7, with D possibly being TRBD1 (5 bases). Trimming took 3 bases from V and 5 from J, leaving 12 bases between them. There are 13 residues in the CDR3. Germline values: CDR1 SGDLS, CDR2 YYNGEE. This CDR3 reads CASSAGQGNEQYF. The CDR3 nucleotides are TGTGCCAGCAGCGCCGGGCAGGGTAACGAGCAGTACTTC.

The V and J genes are TRBV4-1 and TRBJ2-3; D is perhaps TRBD2 (6 bases). The germline V gene encodes CDR1 MGHRA and CDR2 YSYEKL. This CDR3 spans 19 amino acids. V was cut by 0 bases and J by 0 bases, with 19 bases left in between. The CDR3 nucleotides are TGCGCCAGCAGCCAAGAATGGAGCGGGTTGACTACTAGCACAGATACGCAGTATTTT. Translated: CASSQEWSGLTTSTDTQYF.

This sequence joins TRBV30 and TRBJ1-3; 9 bases line up with TRBD1. Germline trimming cut 0 bases from V and 3 bases from J; bases unmatched to any gene: 3. There are 15 residues in the CDR3. Germline V lookup: CDR1 GTSNPN, CDR2 SVGIG (reference sequence). The CDR3 region is CAWSVGTGSGNTIYF. DNA of the CDR3: TGTGCCTGGAGTGTAGGGACAGGGAGTGGAAACACCATATATTTT.

This clone is a singleton in its sample. The chain employs TRBV7-9 and TRBJ2-2; 7 nucleotides agree with TRBD2. Germline V lookup: CDR1 SEHNR, CDR2 FQNEAQ (reference sequence). CDR3 length: 18 residues. The ends lost 5 bases at V and 0 bases at J; junction bases unmatched: 12. This CDR3 reads CASSPQRGGATNTGELFF. CDR3 sequence (DNA): TGTGCCAGCAGCCCCCAGCGGGGCGGTGCCACGAACACCGGGGAGCTGTTTTTT.

The chain carries TRBV13 and TRBJ1-2; possibly TRBD1 for D (6 bases). This CDR3 is 14 amino acids long. Trimming left V 2 bases short and J 4 bases short, with 11 bases between. CDR1 and CDR2 from the germline V gene are PRHDT and FYEKMQ (reference sequence). CDR3 residues: CASSLQGPGYGYTF. Here the CDR3 DNA reads TGTGCCAGCAGCTTACAGGGGCCGGGCTATGGCTACACCTTC.

This chain joins TRBV6-1 and TRBJ2-7, with D possibly being TRBD1 (5 bases). The CDR3 loop spans 15 amino acids. In germline, CDR1 is MNHNS, CDR2 SASEGT. V lost 4 bases, J lost 1 base, and 14 bases lay in between. CDR3 residues: CASSGMDTASYEQYF. CDR3 nucleotides: TGTGCCAGCAGTGGTATGGACACGGCGTCCTACGAGCAGTACTTC.